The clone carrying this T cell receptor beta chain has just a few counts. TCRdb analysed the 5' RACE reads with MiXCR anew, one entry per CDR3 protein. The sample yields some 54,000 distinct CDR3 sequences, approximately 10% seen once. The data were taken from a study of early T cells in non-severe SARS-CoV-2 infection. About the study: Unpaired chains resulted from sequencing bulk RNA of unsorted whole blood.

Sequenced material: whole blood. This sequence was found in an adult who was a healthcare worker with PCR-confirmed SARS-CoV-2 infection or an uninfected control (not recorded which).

The CDR3 protein is CASSPLASSEQYF. CDR3 DNA: TGTGCCAGCTCACCCCTAGCAAGCTCCGAGCAGTACTTC. This rearrangement joins TRBV18 to TRBJ2-7, with D perhaps matching TRBD2 (5 bases). V gave up 3 bases and J gave up 6 bases, with 12 bases separating them. This CDR3 is 13 amino acids long. Germline V gives CDR1 KGHSH, CDR2 LQKENI.